This TCR beta chain is drawn from a study of CD4 T cells in relation to SARS-CoV-2 and coronaviruses. Across the study: No peptide or an HIV-1 Nef peptide pool served as negative control.

Sequencing used immunoSEQ multiplex PCR; TCRdb keeps in-frame clones, though not all of them. The sample records 20,000 or so clones, around 75% being singletons. The V gene end was trimmed by 6 bases and the J gene end by 1 base; junction bases not matched to a gene: 5. The CDR3 contains 14 residues. Germline V lookup: CDR1 MNHEY, CDR2 SVGAGI. This clone was seen a handful of times. Its matching antigen is unknown. Study-wide points: Crossreactive clones expanded significantly less to SARS-CoV-2 than monoreactive clones.

The unexposed donors gave CD4+ T cells in about 2010-2019, prior to COVID-19. CD4+ T cells were isolated from the cells after around 9 days of culture. Sequenced sample: CD4+ T cells from PBMCs, cultured in vitro. The source of this sequence is a human donor in good health. This chain connects TRBV6-5 to TRBJ1-1; 7 nucleotides line up with TRBD1. The CDR3 loop reads CASSSGQTNTEAFF. CDR3 DNA: TGTGCCAGCAGCTCGGGACAGACGAACACTGAAGCTTTCTTT.